A single sample gave rise to the 31 T cell receptor beta chains below, sequenced in a study of cytomegalovirus exposure and HLA in healthy donors. PCR used 60 Vbeta primers and 13 Jbeta primers. TCRdb's table, derived via immunoSEQ multiplex PCR, lists solely in-frame clones and lacks some. The sample shows around 210,000 clones, around 85% of them seen only once. The source material was PBMCs. Every receptor here comes from a man between 50 and 59 years old in good health and CMV-seronegative.

The V and J genes are TRBV28 and TRBJ2-1; D might be TRBD2 (6 bases). CDR1 MDHEN and CDR2 SYDVKM come from the germline V gene. CDR3 length: 15 residues. The V gene lost 7 bases and the J gene lost 0 bases, with 13 bases spanning the gap. The CDR3: CASTPGTLSYNEQFF. The CDR3 DNA sequence: TGTGCCAGCACCCCCGGGACTCTCTCCTACAATGAGCAGTTCTTC.

The gene calls are TRBV11-2 and TRBJ1-2; D is possibly TRBD1 (5 bases). Trimming removed 2 bases from V and 4 bases from J, with 14 bases in between. The germline gives CDR1 SGHAT, CDR2 FQNNGV. The CDR3 is 15 amino acids. The CDR3: CASSLSPQGGYGYTF. The CDR3 DNA reads as TGTGCCAGCAGCTTAAGCCCCCAGGGTGGCTATGGCTACACCTTC.

This chain connects TRBV9 to TRBJ2-3; TRBD2 is a possible D gene (6 bases). The V end was cut by 2 bases, the J end by 6 bases, with 13 bases between. CDR1 and CDR2 (germline): SGDLS, YYNGEE. The CDR3 spans 14 residues. CDR3 residues: CASSVYGGVDTQYF. CDR3 coding DNA: TGTGCCAGCAGCGTGTACGGGGGAGTGGATACGCAGTATTTT.

V and J are TRBV7-2 and TRBJ2-5; 14 bases map to TRBD2. Losses at the gene ends were 5 bases for V and 7 bases for J; bases not matched to a gene: 12. Germline V CDR1 and CDR2: SGHTA, FQGNSA. The length of the CDR3 is 17 residues. The CDR3 DNA is TGTGCCAGCAGCCTTAAACCGGGACTAGCGGGAGTTGGGACCCAGTACTTC. Its translation: CASSLKPGLAGVGTQYF. Full variable domain (missing parts from reference TRBV7-2 and TRBJ2-5): GAGVSQSPSNKVTEKGKDVELRCDPISGHTALYWYRQSLGQGLEFLIYFQGNSAPDKSGLPSDRFSAERTGGSVSTLTIQRTQQEDSAVYLCASSLKPGLAGVGTQYFGPGTRLLVL.

This clone has just a few counts. The chain has TRBV6-5 and TRBJ2-1, with TRBD2 matching over 8 bases. CDR1 MNHEY and CDR2 SVGAGI come from the germline V gene. The CDR3 consists of 15 residues. V shed 5 bases, J shed 4 bases, and the junction held 7 bases outside the gene matches. The CDR3 here is CASSPGLGAYNEQFF. CDR3 sequence (DNA): TGTGCCAGCAGTCCGGGACTAGGAGCTTACAATGAGCAGTTCTTC.

The genes are TRBV7-2 and TRBJ1-1; no firm D call. The V gene's germline CDR1 is SGHTA and CDR2 FQGNSA. The V gene lost 0 bases and the J gene lost 2 bases, with 13 bases spanning the gap. This CDR3 spans 16 amino acids. The CDR3 spells CASSLAIMGPNTEAFF. CDR3 bases: TGTGCCAGCAGCTTAGCTATCATGGGCCCCAACACTGAAGCTTTCTTT.

V usage is TRBV5-1 and J usage is TRBJ1-1; 7 bases agree with TRBD1. Germline lookup yields CDR1 SGHRS and CDR2 YFSETQ. Trimming took 4 bases from V and 5 from J; bases not matched to a gene: 11. The CDR3 runs 15 residues. The CDR3 coding sequence is TGCGCCAGCAGCCCCAATACAGGGGTCGAAACTGAAGCTTTCTTT. Translating gives CASSPNTGVETEAFF.

The chain has TRBV7-9 and TRBJ2-3; 9 positions match TRBD2. The ends lost 1 base at V and 1 base at J; junction bases unmatched: 3. The CDR3 has 16 residues. Germline CDR1 and CDR2: SEHNR and FQNEAQ (reference sequence). The CDR3 DNA is TGTGCCAGCAGCTTAGGAGCGGGAGGCGGCACAGATACGCAGTATTTT. Its translation is CASSLGAGGGTDTQYF. Filled out from reference TRBV7-9 and TRBJ2-3, the complete variable domain reads DTGVSQNPRHKITKRGQNVTFRCDPISEHNRLYWYRQTLGQGPEFLTYFQNEAQLEKSRLLSDRFSAERPKGSFSTLEIQRTEQGDSAMYLCASSLGAGGGTDTQYFGPGTRLTVL.

For the CDR3, the DNA is TGCAGCGCCCGACTAGCGGGAGATACGCAGTATTTT. This codes for CSARLAGDTQYF. The gene calls are TRBV29-1 and TRBJ2-3, with 10 bases lining up with TRBD2. Germline assignment: CDR1 SQVTM and CDR2 ANQGSEA. This CDR3 contains 12 residues. Trimming cost V 7 bases and J 5 bases; bases outside gene matches: 3.

The chain carries TRBV29-1 and TRBJ2-1; 10 bases align to TRBD2. This CDR3 contains 16 residues. Germline V gives CDR1 SQVTM, CDR2 ANQGSEA. J lost 7 bases, V lost 5 bases, and 14 bases had no gene match. The CDR3 DNA sequence: TGCAGCGTTTGGATAGTTAGCGGGAGGATTTCTAATGAGCAGTTCTTC. It is translated as CSVWIVSGRISNEQFF.

The gene calls are TRBV5-1 and TRBJ2-5, with D possibly matching TRBD2 (5 bases). The DNA end is a closer match to TRBJ2-7, so the J assignment may be wrong. CDR3 length: 14 residues. CDR1 is SGHRS, CDR2 YFSETQ, per germline. In DNA form, the CDR3 reads TGCGCCAGCAGCCCCGGGGAGACCCTATACGAGCAGTACTTC. Translating gives CASSPGETLYEQYF.

This clone appeared a few times. The V gene is TRBV6-6, the J gene TRBJ2-7, with 8 bases matching TRBD1. Trimming cost V 4 bases and J 0 bases; bases outside gene matches: 5. This CDR3 spans 15 amino acids. Germline loops: CDR1 MNHNY, CDR2 SVGAGI (reference sequence). CDR3 sequence: CASSSSGGLSYEQYF. The CDR3 nucleotides read TGTGCCAGCAGTTCCTCAGGGGGCCTCTCCTACGAGCAGTACTTC.

Here the CDR3 DNA reads TGTGCCAGCAGTTACCGACTAGCGGGGGGCCACGAGCAGTACTTC. Protein sequence: CASSYRLAGGHEQYF. The chain joins TRBV27 to TRBJ2-7; 13 nucleotides line up with TRBD2. CDR1 is MNHEY and CDR2 is SMNVEV in the germline V gene (reference sequence). The junction had 5 bases not matched to a gene; V was cut back by 4 bases and J by 5 bases. The CDR3 sequence is 15 residues long.

The chain uses TRBV27 and TRBJ2-3; D is perhaps TRBD2 (5 bases). The V end was cut by 9 bases, the J end by 0 bases, with 16 bases between. Germline-derived CDR1 and CDR2 are MNHEY and SMNVEV (reference sequence). The CDR3 runs to 15 residues. The CDR3 is CASTRKWTSTDTQYF. In nucleotides, the CDR3 is TGTGCCAGTACGAGGAAATGGACTAGCACAGATACGCAGTATTTT.

The rearrangement links TRBV2 to TRBJ1-4, with D tentatively TRBD1 (6 bases). This CDR3 contains 14 residues. The germline V and J ends were trimmed by 4 bases and 5 bases, with 11 bases remaining between them. Germline lookup yields CDR1 SNHLY and CDR2 FYNNEI. The CDR3 loop is CASSVVTGNEKLFF. The DNA of the CDR3 is TGTGCCAGCAGTGTTGTGACAGGAAATGAAAAACTGTTTTTT.

This chain connects TRBV28 to TRBJ2-2, with TRBD2 matching over 11 bases. V was pared by 2 bases and J by 2 bases, with 4 bases of the junction left unmatched. The CDR3 runs 17 residues. In germline, CDR1 is MDHEN, CDR2 SYDVKM. The DNA for the CDR3 is TGTGCCAGCAGTTTAACGACTAGCGGGGCTAACACCGGGGAGCTGTTTTTT. Protein product: CASSLTTSGANTGELFF.

This clone was seen more than once but under ten times. The DNA for the CDR3 is TGTGCCAGCAGCGCCGGGTTAAGGGGGCAGGTCAACGAGCAGTACTTC. Protein: CASSAGLRGQVNEQYF. The V gene is TRBV9, the J gene TRBJ2-7; 7 bases match TRBD1. This CDR3 comprises 16 residues. After removal of 3 bases from V and 5 bases from J, the junction contained 14 bases not matched to a gene. Germline CDR1 reads SGDLS; CDR2 reads YYNGEE.

The chain recombines TRBV5-8 with TRBJ1-1; D is perhaps TRBD1 (6 bases). V lost 4 bases, J lost 2 bases, and 15 bases lay in between. CDR1 SGHTS and CDR2 YDEGEE come from the germline V gene. The CDR3 consists of 15 residues. The CDR3 loop reads CASSAWGGANTEAFF. The CDR3 bases are TGTGCCAGCAGCGCCTGGGGGGGGGCCAACACTGAAGCTTTCTTT.

CDR3 residues: CASSLFPGGGRGSTDTQYF. Written as DNA, the CDR3 is TGTGCCAGCAGTTTATTTCCGGGTGGCGGGCGGGGAAGCACAGATACGCAGTATTTT. This chain joins TRBV27 and TRBJ2-3; weak D call: TRBD2 (6 bases). The V gene's germline CDR1 is MNHEY and CDR2 SMNVEV (reference sequence). The CDR3 runs to 19 residues. Trimming pared 1 base from V and 0 bases from J, leaving 20 bases between.

Comment on this clone: Relative to the germline gene, one junction end is altered; a read error may explain this. The chain has TRBV7-7 and TRBJ2-7, with 8 positions matching TRBD2. The germline gives CDR1 SSHAT, CDR2 FNYEAQ (reference sequence). The CDR3 is 16 amino acids. The CDR3 spells CASSPGAQAGAGEQYF. In DNA, the CDR3 is TGTGCTAGCAGCCCAGGGGCGCAAGCGGGAGCGGGAGAGCAGTACTTC.

The chain couples TRBV27 to TRBJ2-7, with a weak D call TRBD2 (5 bases). The CDR3 covers 14 residues. Germline lookup yields CDR1 MNHEY and CDR2 SMNVEV (reference sequence). Trimming took off 8 bases at V and 6 bases at J, with 20 bases between the two ends. The CDR3 DNA is TGTGCCAGCCGAGGACGGACCTTAGGAGGCGAGCAGTACTTC. Translating it yields CASRGRTLGGEQYF.

V usage is TRBV7-9 and J usage is TRBJ2-1; TRBD1 aligns across 7 bases. The trim removed 1 base at V and 6 bases at J, leaving 6 bases unmatched. Germline lookup yields CDR1 SEHNR and CDR2 FQNEAQ (reference sequence). CDR3 size: 15 residues. The CDR3 here is CASSLGGQPVNEQFF. In DNA, the CDR3 is TGTGCCAGCAGCTTAGGGGGACAGCCAGTCAATGAGCAGTTCTTC. The full variable domain, completed using reference TRBV7-9 and TRBJ2-1, is DTGVSQNPRHKITKRGQNVTFRCDPISEHNRLYWYRQTLGQGPEFLTYFQNEAQLEKSRLLSDRFSAERPKGSFSTLEIQRTEQGDSAMYLCASSLGGQPVNEQFFGPGTRLTVL.

The rearrangement links TRBV6-4 to TRBJ2-3; 13 bases line up with TRBD2. Unmatched junction bases numbered 5, after V lost 6 bases and J lost 2 bases. CDR3 length: 16 amino acids. The germline CDR1 and CDR2 sequences are MRHNA and SNTAGT. The CDR3 region is CASSRLAGGPTDTQYF. DNA for the CDR3: TGTGCCAGCAGCCGACTAGCGGGAGGCCCCACAGATACGCAGTATTTT.

V and J are TRBV5-1 and TRBJ2-5; D may be TRBD2 (6 bases). The CDR3 contains 14 residues. Per germline, CDR1 SGHRS and CDR2 YFSETQ. Trimming took off 0 bases at V and 1 base at J, with 7 bases between the two ends. CDR3 nucleotide sequence: TGCGCCAGCAGCTTGGGTAGCGGCCAAGAGACCCAGTACTTC. Translating it yields CASSLGSGQETQYF. Full variable domain (missing parts from reference TRBV5-1 and TRBJ2-5): KAGVTQTPRYLIKTRGQQVTLSCSPISGHRSVSWYQQTPGQGLQFLFEYFSETQRNKGNFPGRFSGRQFSNSRSEMNVSTLELGDSALYLCASSLGSGQETQYFGPGTRLLVL.

About this clone itself: Relative to the germline gene, one junction end is altered; a read error may explain this. This chain uses TRBV13 with TRBJ2-5, with 10 positions matching TRBD2. This CDR3 has 15 amino acids. Germline values: CDR1 PRHDT, CDR2 FYEKMQ (reference sequence). The CDR3 DNA is TGTGCCAGCAGTTTAGCTAGCGGGAGTATGGAGACCCAGTACTTC. Translating gives CASSLASGSMETQYF.

The chain couples TRBV5-6 to TRBJ2-7; D is possibly TRBD2 (6 bases). There are 14 residues in the CDR3. Germline V CDR1 and CDR2: SGHDT, YYEEEE. V lost 0 bases and J lost 2, with 9 bases in between. The chain's CDR3 is CASSLDSGTYEQYF. The CDR3 nucleotides are TGTGCCAGCAGCTTGGATAGCGGCACCTACGAGCAGTACTTC.

The V gene is TRBV4-1, the J gene TRBJ2-2; D is unresolved. This CDR3 comprises 16 residues. V dropped 1 base and J dropped 0 bases, with 9 bases sitting between them. Germline V gives CDR1 MGHRA, CDR2 YSYEKL. CDR3 protein: CASSQVSFTNTGELFF. As DNA, the CDR3 is TGCGCCAGCAGCCAAGTGTCGTTTACGAACACCGGGGAGCTGTTTTTT.

The V gene is TRBV27, the J gene TRBJ2-7; D gene ambiguous. V was pared by 3 bases and J by 2 bases, with 8 bases between. The germline V gene encodes CDR1 MNHEY and CDR2 SMNVEV (reference sequence). This CDR3 spans 13 amino acids. CDR3 region: CASSLVQTYEQYF. The CDR3 DNA is TGTGCCAGCAGTTTGGTTCAGACCTACGAGCAGTACTTC.

This chain connects TRBV4-2 to TRBJ2-3; 10 bases line up with TRBD2. There are 18 residues in the CDR3. Germline CDR1 LGHNA, CDR2 YNFKEQ. After removal of 3 bases from V and 6 bases from J, the junction contained 15 bases not matched to a gene. The CDR3 protein is CASSQRSGLALFGDTQYF. CDR3 DNA: TGTGCCAGCAGCCAGAGGTCGGGACTAGCGCTCTTTGGGGATACGCAGTATTTT.

The rearrangement links TRBV6-4 to TRBJ2-2, with D possibly TRBD1 on 5 matching bases. Per the germline V gene, CDR1 is MRHNA and CDR2 is SNTAGT. Trimming cost V 2 bases and J 0 bases, with 10 bases left between them. CDR3 size: 16 residues. For the CDR3, the DNA is TGTGCCAGCAGTGACCGTGGCAGGGCGAACACCGGGGAGCTGTTTTTT. Translation gives CASSDRGRANTGELFF.

The V gene is TRBV4-2, the J gene TRBJ1-2, with D hard to call. This CDR3 contains 13 residues. Looked up from germline, CDR1 is LGHNA and CDR2 is YNFKEQ. Trimming shortened V by 2 bases and J by 4 bases, and 8 bases separated the two germline ends. The CDR3 nucleotides read TGTGCCAGCAGCCAACAGACTACCTATGGCTACACCTTC. As protein: CASSQQTTYGYTF.